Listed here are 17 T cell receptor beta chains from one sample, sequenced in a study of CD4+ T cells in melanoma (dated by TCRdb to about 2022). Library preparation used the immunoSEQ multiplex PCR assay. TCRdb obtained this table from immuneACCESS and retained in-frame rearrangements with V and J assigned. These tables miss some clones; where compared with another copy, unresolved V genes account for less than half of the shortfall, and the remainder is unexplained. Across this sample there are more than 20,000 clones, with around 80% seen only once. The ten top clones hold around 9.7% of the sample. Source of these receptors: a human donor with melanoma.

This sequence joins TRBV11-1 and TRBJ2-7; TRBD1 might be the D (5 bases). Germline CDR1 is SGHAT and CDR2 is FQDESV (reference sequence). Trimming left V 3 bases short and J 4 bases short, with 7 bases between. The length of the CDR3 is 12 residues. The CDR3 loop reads CASSFQGYEQYF. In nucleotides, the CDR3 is TGTGCCAGCAGCTTTCAGGGTTACGAGCAGTACTTC.

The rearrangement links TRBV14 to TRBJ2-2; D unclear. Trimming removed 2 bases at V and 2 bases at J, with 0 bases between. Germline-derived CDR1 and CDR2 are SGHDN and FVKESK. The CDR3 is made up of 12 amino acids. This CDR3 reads CASSQNTGELFF. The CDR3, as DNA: TGTGCCAGCAGCCAAAACACCGGGGAGCTGTTTTTT.

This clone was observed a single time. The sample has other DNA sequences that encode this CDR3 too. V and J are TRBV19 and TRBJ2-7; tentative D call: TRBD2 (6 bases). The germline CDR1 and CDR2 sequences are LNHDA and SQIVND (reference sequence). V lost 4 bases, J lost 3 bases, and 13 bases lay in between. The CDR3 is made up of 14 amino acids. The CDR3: CASSSRDGGYEQYF. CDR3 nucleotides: TGTGCCAGTAGTAGTAGGGACGGGGGCTACGAGCAGTACTTC.

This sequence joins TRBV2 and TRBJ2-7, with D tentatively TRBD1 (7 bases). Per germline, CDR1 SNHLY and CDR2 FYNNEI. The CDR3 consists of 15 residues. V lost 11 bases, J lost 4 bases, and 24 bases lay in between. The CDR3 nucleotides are TGTGCCTCCCAGGGGGGCGTCTACCCAAGGTACGAGCAGTACTTC. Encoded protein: CASQGGVYPRYEQYF.

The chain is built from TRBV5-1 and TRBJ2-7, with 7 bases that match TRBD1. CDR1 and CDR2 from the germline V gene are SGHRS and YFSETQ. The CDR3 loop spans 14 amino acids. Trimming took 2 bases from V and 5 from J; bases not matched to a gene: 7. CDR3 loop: CASSFYRGADEQYF. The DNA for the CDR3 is TGCGCCAGCAGCTTTTACAGGGGAGCGGACGAGCAGTACTTC.

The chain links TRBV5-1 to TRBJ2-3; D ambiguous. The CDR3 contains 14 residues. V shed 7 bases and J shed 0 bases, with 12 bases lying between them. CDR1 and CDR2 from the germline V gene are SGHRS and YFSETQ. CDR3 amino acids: CASAPQVSTDTQYF. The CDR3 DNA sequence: TGCGCCAGCGCCCCTCAGGTTAGCACAGATACGCAGTATTTT.

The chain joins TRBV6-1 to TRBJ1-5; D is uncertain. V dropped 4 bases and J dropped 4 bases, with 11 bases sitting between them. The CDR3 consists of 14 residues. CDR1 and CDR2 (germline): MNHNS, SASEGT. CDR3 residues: CASSVRGFNQPQHF. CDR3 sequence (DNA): TGTGCCAGCAGTGTCCGAGGCTTTAATCAGCCCCAGCATTTT.

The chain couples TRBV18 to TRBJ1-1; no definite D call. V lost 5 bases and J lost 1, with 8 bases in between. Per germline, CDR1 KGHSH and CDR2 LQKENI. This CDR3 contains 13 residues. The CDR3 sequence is CASSVAGNTEAFF. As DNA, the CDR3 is TGTGCCAGCTCAGTGGCAGGGAACACTGAAGCTTTCTTT.

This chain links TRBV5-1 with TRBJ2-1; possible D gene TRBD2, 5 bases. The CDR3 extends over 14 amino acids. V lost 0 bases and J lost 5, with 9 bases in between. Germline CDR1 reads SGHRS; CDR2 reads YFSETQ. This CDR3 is CASSLGAGDNEQFF. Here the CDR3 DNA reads TGCGCCAGCAGCTTGGGGGCCGGGGACAATGAGCAGTTCTTC. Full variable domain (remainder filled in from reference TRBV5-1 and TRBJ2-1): KAGVTQTPRYLIKTRGQQVTLSCSPISGHRSVSWYQQTPGQGLQFLFEYFSETQRNKGNFPGRFSGRQFSNSRSEMNVSTLELGDSALYLCASSLGAGDNEQFFGPGTRLTVL.

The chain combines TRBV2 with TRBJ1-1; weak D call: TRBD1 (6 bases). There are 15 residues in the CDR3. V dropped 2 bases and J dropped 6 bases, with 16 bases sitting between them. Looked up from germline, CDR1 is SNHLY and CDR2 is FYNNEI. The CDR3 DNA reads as TGTGCCAGCAGTGAATGGGTGGGGGCCGGGGCTGAAGCTTTCTTT. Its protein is CASSEWVGAGAEAFF.

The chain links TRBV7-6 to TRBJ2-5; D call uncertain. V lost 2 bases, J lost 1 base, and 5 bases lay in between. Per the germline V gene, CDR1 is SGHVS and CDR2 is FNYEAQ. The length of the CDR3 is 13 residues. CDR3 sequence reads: CASSLPPQETQYF. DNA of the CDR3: TGTGCCAGCAGCTTACCCCCCCAAGAGACCCAGTACTTC.

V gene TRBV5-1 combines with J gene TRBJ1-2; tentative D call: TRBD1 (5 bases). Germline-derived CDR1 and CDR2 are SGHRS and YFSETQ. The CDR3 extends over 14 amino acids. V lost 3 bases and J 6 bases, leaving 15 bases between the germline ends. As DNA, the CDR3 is TGCGCCAGCAGCTCCGATAGGGGCCCAGATGGCTACACCTTC. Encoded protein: CASSSDRGPDGYTF.

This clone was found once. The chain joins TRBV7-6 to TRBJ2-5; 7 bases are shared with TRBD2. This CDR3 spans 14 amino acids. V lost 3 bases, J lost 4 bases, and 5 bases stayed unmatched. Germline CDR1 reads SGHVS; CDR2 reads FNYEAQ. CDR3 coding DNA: TGTGCCAGCAGCTTGTTAGCGGGCCCAGAGACCCAGTACTTC. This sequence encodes CASSLLAGPETQYF.

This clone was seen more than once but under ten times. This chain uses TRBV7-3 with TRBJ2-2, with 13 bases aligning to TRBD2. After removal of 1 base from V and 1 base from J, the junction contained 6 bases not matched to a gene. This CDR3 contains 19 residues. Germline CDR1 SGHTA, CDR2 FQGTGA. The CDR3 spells CASSLKPGTSGENTGELFF. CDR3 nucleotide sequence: TGTGCCAGCAGCTTAAAACCCGGGACTAGCGGGGAGAACACCGGGGAGCTGTTTTTT.

CDR3 protein: CASSQAGERYTF. The CDR3 coding sequence is TGTGCCAGCAGCCAAGCCGGGGAGCGCTACACCTTC. The chain links TRBV7-6 to TRBJ1-2; D gene uncertain. This CDR3 has 12 amino acids. Trimming left V 5 bases short and J 9 bases short, with 13 bases between. In germline, CDR1 is SGHVS, CDR2 FNYEAQ.

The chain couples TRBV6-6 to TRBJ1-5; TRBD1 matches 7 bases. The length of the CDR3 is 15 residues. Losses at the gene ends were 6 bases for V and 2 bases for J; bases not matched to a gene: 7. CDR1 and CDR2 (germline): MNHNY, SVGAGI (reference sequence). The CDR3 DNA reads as TGTGCCAGCAGCCTACAGGGGCAGGGCAATCAGCCCCAGCATTTT. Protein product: CASSLQGQGNQPQHF.

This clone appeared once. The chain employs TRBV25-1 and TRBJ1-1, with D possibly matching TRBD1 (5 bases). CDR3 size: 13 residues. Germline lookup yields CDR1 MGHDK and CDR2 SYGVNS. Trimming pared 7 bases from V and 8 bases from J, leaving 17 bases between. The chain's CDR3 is CASTDYGDGEAFF. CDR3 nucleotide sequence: TGTGCCAGCACTGATTACGGGGACGGCGAAGCTTTCTTT.